These 6 T cell receptor beta chains share one sample of origin, sequenced in a study of glioma-infiltrating T cells after dendritic cell vaccination. TCRdb's copy holds only in-frame clones and misses some; the assay was immunoSEQ multiplex PCR. This table holds about 92,000 clones, 80% to 90% found once. The sequencing here drew on blood, taken before dendritic cell vaccination. The receptors come from a human donor with glioblastoma.

This rearrangement joins TRBV6-1 to TRBJ1-2; 7 positions agree with TRBD1. The trim removed 4 bases at V and 7 bases at J, leaving 6 bases unmatched. The CDR3 totals 13 residues. Germline CDR1 is MNHNS and CDR2 is SASEGT. The CDR3 bases are TGTGCCAGCAGTGCGGCCGGGACAGTTGGCTACACCTTC. Amino acid sequence: CASSAAGTVGYTF.

V gene TRBV25-1 combines with J gene TRBJ2-7; D is unclear. V shed 6 bases and J shed 4 bases, with 7 bases lying between them. Germline values: CDR1 MGHDK, CDR2 SYGVNS. The CDR3 contains 11 residues. CDR3 DNA: TGTGCCAGCAGCGCTAATTACGAGCAGTACTTC. Amino acids: CASSANYEQYF.

V is TRBV6-5 and J is TRBJ1-1, with D unresolved. This CDR3 is built from 12 residues. Germline V gives CDR1 MNHEY, CDR2 SVGAGI. The V and J ends lost 5 bases and 1 base respectively, with 5 bases between them. DNA of the CDR3: TGTGCCAGCAGTACACGGAACACTGAAGCTTTCTTT. Translating it yields CASSTRNTEAFF.

J is TRBJ1-2 and V is TRBV9; TRBD1 matches 9 bases. CDR1 and CDR2 (germline): SGDLS, YYNGEE. Losses at the gene ends were 0 bases for V and 4 bases for J; bases not matched to a gene: 7. The CDR3 is made up of 16 amino acids. CDR3 nucleotide sequence: TGTGCCAGCAGCGTAGGCACAGGGGGCGTTCTCTATGGCTACACCTTC. It codes for CASSVGTGGVLYGYTF. The full variable domain, completed using reference TRBV9 and TRBJ1-2, is DSGVTQTPKHLITATGQRVTLRCSPRSGDLSVYWYQQSLDQGLQFLIQYYNGEERAKGNILERFSAQQFPDLHSELNLSSLELGDSALYFCASSVGTGGVLYGYTFGSGTRLTVV.

The rearrangement joins TRBV5-1 to TRBJ1-2, with no clear D. Trimming left V 3 bases short and J 4 bases short, with 10 bases between. CDR3 size: 13 residues. CDR1 is SGHRS and CDR2 is YFSETQ in the germline V gene. CDR3 in amino acids: CASSSRDGYGYTF. CDR3 sequence (DNA): TGCGCCAGCAGCTCGAGGGATGGCTATGGCTACACCTTC. Together with reference TRBV5-1 and TRBJ1-2, the CDR3 gives the full variable domain: KAGVTQTPRYLIKTRGQQVTLSCSPISGHRSVSWYQQTPGQGLQFLFEYFSETQRNKGNFPGRFSGRQFSNSRSEMNVSTLELGDSALYLCASSSRDGYGYTFGSGTRLTVV.

The gene calls are TRBV27 and TRBJ2-3; tentative D call: TRBD2 (7 bases). Germline V lookup: CDR1 MNHEY, CDR2 SMNVEV (reference sequence). This CDR3 is 16 amino acids long. V lost 6 bases to trimming and J lost 3 bases, with 19 bases between them. The DNA for the CDR3 is TGTGCCAGCAGAATTTCGGGGGCGCGGGGGACAGATACGCAGTATTTT. This gives the protein CASRISGARGTDTQYF.